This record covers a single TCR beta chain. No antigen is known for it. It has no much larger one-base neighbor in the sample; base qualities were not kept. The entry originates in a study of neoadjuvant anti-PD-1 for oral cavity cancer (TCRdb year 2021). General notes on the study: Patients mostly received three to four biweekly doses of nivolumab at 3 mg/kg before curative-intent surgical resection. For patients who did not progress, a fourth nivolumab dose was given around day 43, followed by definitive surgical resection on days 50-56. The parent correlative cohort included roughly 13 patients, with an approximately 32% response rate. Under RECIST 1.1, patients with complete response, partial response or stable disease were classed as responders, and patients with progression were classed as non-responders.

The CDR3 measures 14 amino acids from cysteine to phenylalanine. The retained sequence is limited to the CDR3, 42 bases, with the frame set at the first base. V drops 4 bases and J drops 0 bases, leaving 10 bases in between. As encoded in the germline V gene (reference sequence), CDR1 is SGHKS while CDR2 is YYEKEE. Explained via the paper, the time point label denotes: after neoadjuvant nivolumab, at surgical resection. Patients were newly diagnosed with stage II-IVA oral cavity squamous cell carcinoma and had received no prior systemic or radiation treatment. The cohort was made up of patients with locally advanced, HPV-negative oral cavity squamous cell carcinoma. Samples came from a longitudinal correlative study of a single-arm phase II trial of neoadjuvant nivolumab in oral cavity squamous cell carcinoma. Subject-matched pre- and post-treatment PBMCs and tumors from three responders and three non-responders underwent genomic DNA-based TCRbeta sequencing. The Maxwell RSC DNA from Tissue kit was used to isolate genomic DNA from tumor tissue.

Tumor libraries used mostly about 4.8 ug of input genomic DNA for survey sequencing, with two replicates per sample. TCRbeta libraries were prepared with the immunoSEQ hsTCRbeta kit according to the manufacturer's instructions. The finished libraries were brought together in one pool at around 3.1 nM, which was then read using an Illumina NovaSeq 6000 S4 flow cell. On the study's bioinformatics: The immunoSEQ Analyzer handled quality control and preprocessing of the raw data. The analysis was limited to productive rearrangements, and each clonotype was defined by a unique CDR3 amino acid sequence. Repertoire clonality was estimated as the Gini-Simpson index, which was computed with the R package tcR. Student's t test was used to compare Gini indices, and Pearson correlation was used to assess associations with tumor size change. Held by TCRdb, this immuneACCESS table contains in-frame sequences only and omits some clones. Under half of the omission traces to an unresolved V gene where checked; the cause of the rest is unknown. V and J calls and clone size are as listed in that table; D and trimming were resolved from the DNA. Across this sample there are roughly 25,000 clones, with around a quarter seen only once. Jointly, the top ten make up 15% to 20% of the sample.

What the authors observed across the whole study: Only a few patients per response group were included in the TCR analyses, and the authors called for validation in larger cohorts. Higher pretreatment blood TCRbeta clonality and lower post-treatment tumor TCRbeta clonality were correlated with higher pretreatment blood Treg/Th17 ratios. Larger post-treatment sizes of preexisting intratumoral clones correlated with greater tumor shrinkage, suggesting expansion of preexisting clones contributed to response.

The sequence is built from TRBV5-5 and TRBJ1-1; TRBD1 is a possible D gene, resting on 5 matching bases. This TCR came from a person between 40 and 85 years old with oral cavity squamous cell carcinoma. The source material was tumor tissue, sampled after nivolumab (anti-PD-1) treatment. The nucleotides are TGTGCCAGCAGCCGCAGGGAAATGAACACTGAAGCTTTCTTT. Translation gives CASSRREMNTEAFF.